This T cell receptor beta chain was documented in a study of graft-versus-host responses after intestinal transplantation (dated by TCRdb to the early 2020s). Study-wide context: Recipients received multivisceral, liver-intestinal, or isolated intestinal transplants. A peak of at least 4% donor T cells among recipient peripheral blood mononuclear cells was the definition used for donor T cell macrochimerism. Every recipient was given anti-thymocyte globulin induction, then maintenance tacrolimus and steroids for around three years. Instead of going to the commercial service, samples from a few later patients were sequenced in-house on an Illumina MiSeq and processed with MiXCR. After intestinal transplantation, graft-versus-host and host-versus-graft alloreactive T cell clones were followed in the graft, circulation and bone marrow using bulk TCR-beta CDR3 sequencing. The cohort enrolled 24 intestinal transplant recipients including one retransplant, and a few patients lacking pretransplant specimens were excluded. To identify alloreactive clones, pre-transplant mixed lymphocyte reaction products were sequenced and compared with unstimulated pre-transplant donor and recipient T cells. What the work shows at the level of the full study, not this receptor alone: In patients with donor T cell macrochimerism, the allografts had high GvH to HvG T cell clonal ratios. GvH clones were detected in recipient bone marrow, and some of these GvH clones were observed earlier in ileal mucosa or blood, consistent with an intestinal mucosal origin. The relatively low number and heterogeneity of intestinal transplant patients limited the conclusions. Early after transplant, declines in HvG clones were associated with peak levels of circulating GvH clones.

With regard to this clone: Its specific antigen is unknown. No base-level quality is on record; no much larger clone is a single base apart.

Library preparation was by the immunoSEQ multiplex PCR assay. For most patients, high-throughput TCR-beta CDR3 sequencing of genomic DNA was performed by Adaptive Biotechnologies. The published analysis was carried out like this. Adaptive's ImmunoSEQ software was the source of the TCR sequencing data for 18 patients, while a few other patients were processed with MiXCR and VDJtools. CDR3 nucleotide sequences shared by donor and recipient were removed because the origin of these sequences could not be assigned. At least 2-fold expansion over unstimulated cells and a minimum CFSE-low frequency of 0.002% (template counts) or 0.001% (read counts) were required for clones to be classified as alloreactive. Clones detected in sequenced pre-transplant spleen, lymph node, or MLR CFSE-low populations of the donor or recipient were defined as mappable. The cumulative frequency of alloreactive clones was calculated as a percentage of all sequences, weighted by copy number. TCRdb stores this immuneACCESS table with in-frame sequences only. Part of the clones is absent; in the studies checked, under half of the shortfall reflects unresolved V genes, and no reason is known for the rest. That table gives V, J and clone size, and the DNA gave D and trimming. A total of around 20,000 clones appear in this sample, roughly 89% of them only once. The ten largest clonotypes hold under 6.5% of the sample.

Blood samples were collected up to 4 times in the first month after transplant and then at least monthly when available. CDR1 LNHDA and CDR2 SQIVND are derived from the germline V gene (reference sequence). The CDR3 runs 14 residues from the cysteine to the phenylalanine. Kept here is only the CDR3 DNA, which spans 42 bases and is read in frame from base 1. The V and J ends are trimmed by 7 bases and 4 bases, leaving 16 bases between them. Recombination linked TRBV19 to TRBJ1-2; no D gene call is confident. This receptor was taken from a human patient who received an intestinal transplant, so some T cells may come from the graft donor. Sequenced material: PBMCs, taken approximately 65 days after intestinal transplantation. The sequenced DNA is TGTGCCAGTACCCCATCACGAGATACCTATGGCTACACCTTC. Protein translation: CASTPSRDTYGYTF.